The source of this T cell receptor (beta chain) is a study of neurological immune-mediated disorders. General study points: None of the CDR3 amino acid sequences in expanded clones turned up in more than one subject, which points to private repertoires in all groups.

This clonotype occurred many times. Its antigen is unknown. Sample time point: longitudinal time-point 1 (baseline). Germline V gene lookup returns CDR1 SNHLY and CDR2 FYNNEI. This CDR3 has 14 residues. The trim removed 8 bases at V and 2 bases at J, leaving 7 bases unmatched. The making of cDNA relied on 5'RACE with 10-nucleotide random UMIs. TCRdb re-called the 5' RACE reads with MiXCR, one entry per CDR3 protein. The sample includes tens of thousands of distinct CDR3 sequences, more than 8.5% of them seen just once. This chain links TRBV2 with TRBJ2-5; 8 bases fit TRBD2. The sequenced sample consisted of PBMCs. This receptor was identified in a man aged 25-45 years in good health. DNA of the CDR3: TGTGCCAGCTATCCTACTAGCGGACAAGAGACCCAGTACTTC. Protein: CASYPTSGQETQYF.